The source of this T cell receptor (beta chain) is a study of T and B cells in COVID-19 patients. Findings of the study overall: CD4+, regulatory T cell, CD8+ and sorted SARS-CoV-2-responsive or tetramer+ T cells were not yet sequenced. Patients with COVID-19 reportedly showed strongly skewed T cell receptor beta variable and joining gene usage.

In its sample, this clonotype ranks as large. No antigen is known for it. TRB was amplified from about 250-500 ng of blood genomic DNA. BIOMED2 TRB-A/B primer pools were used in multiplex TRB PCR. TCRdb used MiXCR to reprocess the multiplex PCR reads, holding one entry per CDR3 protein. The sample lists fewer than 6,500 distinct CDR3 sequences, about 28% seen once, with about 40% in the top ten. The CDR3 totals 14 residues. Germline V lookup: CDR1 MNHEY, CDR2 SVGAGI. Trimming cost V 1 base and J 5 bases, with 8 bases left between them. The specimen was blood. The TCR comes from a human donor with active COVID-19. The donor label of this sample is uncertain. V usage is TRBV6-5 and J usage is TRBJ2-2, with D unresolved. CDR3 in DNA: TGTGCCAGCAGTTACTTAGGAAAGACCGGGGAGCTGTTTTTT. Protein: CASSYLGKTGELFF.